These 21 T cell receptor beta chains came from one sample sequenced in a study of T cell responses to AZD1222 COVID-19 vaccine. Method: immunoSEQ multiplex PCR; TCRdb's copy keeps in-frame clones and lacks some. Counted here are 150,000 to 200,000 clones, over 80% occurring once; the ten biggest clones make up 6.1%. Source: peripheral blood, taken on day 0 of AZD1222 vaccination. The source of these receptors is an adult in good health.

The genes are TRBV19 and TRBJ2-2; 9 bases agree with TRBD1. The CDR3 runs to 16 residues. Germline-derived CDR1 and CDR2 are LNHDA and SQIVND (reference sequence). Trimming cost V 6 bases and J 3 bases; bases outside gene matches: 8. In nucleotides, the CDR3 is TGTGCCAGTAGACACGGGACAGGGAAGTACACCGGGGAGCTGTTTTTT. Amino acid sequence: CASRHGTGKYTGELFF.

The chain is built from TRBV6-1 and TRBJ1-4; 9 nucleotides align to TRBD1. The CDR3 extends over 15 amino acids. In germline, CDR1 is MNHNS, CDR2 SASEGT. V gave up 2 bases and J gave up 8 bases; unmatched junction bases: 6. Here the CDR3 reads CASSETTGGGEKLFF. In DNA, the CDR3 is TGTGCCAGCAGTGAAACGACAGGGGGAGGCGAAAAACTGTTTTTT.

The J gene is TRBJ1-5, the V gene TRBV24-1, with D unclear. V lost 5 bases to trimming and J lost 4 bases, with 11 bases between them. This CDR3 contains 14 residues. From germline, CDR1 is KGHDR and CDR2 SFDVKD. Here the CDR3 reads CATSARGWNQPQHF. The CDR3 nucleotides read TGTGCCACCAGTGCCCGCGGGTGGAATCAGCCCCAGCATTTT.

This chain uses TRBV6-5 with TRBJ2-1, with 9 bases lining up with TRBD2. Germline CDR1 is MNHEY and CDR2 is SVGAGI. Germline trimming cut 4 bases from V and 8 bases from J; bases unmatched to any gene: 12. The CDR3 runs to 16 residues. The CDR3 sequence is CASSSPPSGDQDEQFF. The CDR3 DNA sequence: TGTGCCAGCAGTTCCCCCCCTAGCGGGGACCAGGATGAGCAGTTCTTC.

The chain has TRBV7-2 and TRBJ1-4; D is unclear. V lost 2 bases and J lost 6, with 13 bases in between. Per the germline V gene, CDR1 is SGHTA and CDR2 is FQGNSA. The CDR3 loop spans 15 amino acids. As DNA, the CDR3 is TGTGCCAGCAGCTTAACTGGGGAAGATTATGAAAAACTGTTTTTT. Protein: CASSLTGEDYEKLFF.

The gene calls are TRBV2 and TRBJ2-6; D is perhaps TRBD1 (6 bases). Germline assignment: CDR1 SNHLY and CDR2 FYNNEI. The CDR3 is made up of 14 amino acids. Between the trimmed V and J ends, which lost 6 bases and 4 bases, there was a span of 10 bases. This CDR3 reads CASSQGGGANVLTF. CDR3 sequence (DNA): TGTGCCAGCAGCCAAGGGGGAGGGGCCAACGTCCTGACTTTC.

The V gene is TRBV19, the J gene TRBJ1-4, with TRBD1 matching over 7 bases. Germline values: CDR1 LNHDA, CDR2 SQIVND (reference sequence). This CDR3 is 14 amino acids long. V was pared by 3 bases and J by 5 bases, with 3 bases of the junction left unmatched. CDR3 protein: CASSMGTANEKLFF. CDR3 coding DNA: TGTGCCAGTAGTATGGGGACAGCAAATGAAAAACTGTTTTTT.

This chain uses TRBV28 with TRBJ2-5; D is unresolved. The CDR3 length is 15 residues. V lost 4 bases and J 2 bases, leaving 14 bases between the germline ends. Looked up from germline, CDR1 is MDHEN and CDR2 is SYDVKM. The CDR3 nucleotides read TGTGCCAGCAGTTGGGCTGGAAGGGTGCAAGAGACCCAGTACTTC. Its protein product is CASSWAGRVQETQYF.

The V call is TRBV30, the J call TRBJ1-3, with no clear D. Trimming removed 3 bases from V and 4 bases from J, with 19 bases in between. In germline, CDR1 is GTSNPN, CDR2 SVGIG (reference sequence). This CDR3 is built from 16 residues. CDR3 DNA sequence: TGTGCCTGGAGGGCCAGGCGGCCTCTAAAAGGAAACACCATATATTTT. This sequence encodes CAWRARRPLKGNTIYF.

The chain couples TRBV7-3 to TRBJ2-1; the match to TRBD2 covers 7 bases. The CDR3 length is 14 residues. In germline, CDR1 is SGHTA, CDR2 FQGTGA. The V segment lost 5 bases and the J segment 6 bases; nucleotides outside the gene matches: 7. This CDR3 reads CASSAYRTSNEQFF. The CDR3 bases are TGTGCCAGCAGCGCTTACCGGACTAGCAATGAGCAGTTCTTC.

V usage is TRBV15 and J usage is TRBJ2-4; 9 bases are a match to TRBD1. Germline CDR1 reads LNHNV; CDR2 reads YYDKDF (reference sequence). CDR3 length: 12 amino acids. After removal of 5 bases from V and 8 bases from J, the junction contained 1 base not matched to a gene. The CDR3 protein is CATSGTGYIQYF. CDR3 bases: TGTGCCACCAGCGGGACAGGGTACATTCAGTACTTC.

The genes are TRBV24-1 and TRBJ1-2, with D perhaps TRBD1 (5 bases). The V end was cut by 3 bases, the J end by 8 bases, with 15 bases between. The CDR3 length is 14 residues. The germline V gene encodes CDR1 KGHDR and CDR2 SFDVKD. CDR3 sequence (DNA): TGTGCCACCAGTGATCCCGGGACTCCACCCGGCTACACCTTC. It specifies CATSDPGTPPGYTF.

The V call is TRBV5-6, the J call TRBJ2-5, with 7 bases identical to TRBD2. The length of the CDR3 is 14 residues. The V segment lost 6 bases and the J segment 2 bases; nucleotides outside the gene matches: 7. CDR1 is SGHDT and CDR2 is YYEEEE in the germline V gene. CDR3 sequence reads: CASTLGLGQETQYF. The CDR3 nucleotides are TGTGCCAGCACCCTAGGACTAGGACAAGAGACCCAGTACTTC.

There are a few counts of this clone. This chain uses TRBV20-1 with TRBJ1-5; TRBD1 might be the D (5 bases). The CDR3 covers 15 residues. CDR1 and CDR2 from the germline V gene are DFQATT and SNEGSKA (reference sequence). V was cut by 3 bases and J by 0 bases, with 12 bases left in between. The CDR3 loop reads CSASARDRSNQPQHF. DNA of the CDR3: TGCAGTGCTAGTGCTCGGGACCGTAGCAATCAGCCCCAGCATTTT.

This clone has a single count. The CDR3: CASRGDSQVQYF. In nucleotides, the CDR3 is TGTGCCAGCAGGGGAGACAGTCAGGTGCAGTATTTT. The chain employs TRBV7-3 and TRBJ2-3; D possibly matches TRBD1 or TRBD2 (5 bases each). Trimming took off 6 bases at V and 11 bases at J, with 15 bases between the two ends. The germline gives CDR1 SGHTA, CDR2 FQGTGA. The length of the CDR3 is 12 residues.

The V and J genes are TRBV5-1 and TRBJ1-3; D not certain. Germline CDR1 is SGHRS and CDR2 is YFSETQ. CDR3 length equals 14 residues. The V end was cut by 6 bases, the J end by 0 bases, with 10 bases between. The CDR3 sequence is CASNPGNSGNTIYF. DNA for the CDR3: TGCGCCAGCAACCCGGGGAACTCTGGAAACACCATATATTTT.

CDR3 DNA sequence: TGTGCCAGCAGCGTAGAAATAGCCAGCGAGCAGTACTTC. Protein: CASSVEIASEQYF. The rearrangement joins TRBV9 to TRBJ2-7; D gene uncertain. Germline-derived CDR1 and CDR2 are SGDLS and YYNGEE. Deletions cut 0 bases from V and 6 bases from J, with 10 bases between. The CDR3 runs to 13 residues.

The V gene is TRBV2, the J gene TRBJ1-5, with 8 bases that match TRBD1. The CDR3 loop spans 14 amino acids. J was trimmed by 2 bases and V by 7 bases; bases with no gene match: 4. Germline V gene data show CDR1 as SNHLY and CDR2 as FYNNEI. The CDR3 nucleotides read TGTGCCAGCAAGGACAGGGTGGGCAATCAGCCCCAGCATTTT. Amino acids: CASKDRVGNQPQHF. Full variable domain (missing parts from reference TRBV2 and TRBJ1-5): EPEVTQTPSHQVTQMGQEVILRCVPISNHLYFYWYRQILGQKVEFLVSFYNNEISEKSEIFDDQFSVERPDGSNFTLKIRSTKLEDSAMYFCASKDRVGNQPQHFGDGTRLSIL.

This chain joins TRBV12-3 or TRBV12-4 and TRBJ1-1; D is unclear. The CDR3 has 11 amino acids. Trimming shortened V by 5 bases and J by 8 bases, and 9 bases separated the two germline ends. CDR3 nucleotide sequence: TGTGCCAGCAGTAAAGTAGCCGAAGCTTTCTTT. Residues: CASSKVAEAFF.

The table lists this clone with a count of one. The chain employs TRBV28 and TRBJ2-7; the D gene is possibly TRBD1 (6 bases). CDR3 length equals 15 residues. Germline values: CDR1 MDHEN, CDR2 SYDVKM. The V end lost 6 bases, the J end lost 2 bases, and 17 bases lay between the germline ends. The CDR3 sequence is CASSPTGSRTYEQYF. The CDR3 region has the DNA TGTGCCAGCAGCCCCACAGGGAGCCGGACCTACGAGCAGTACTTC. The entire variable domain, with the rest obtained from reference TRBV28 and TRBJ2-7, is as follows: DVKVTQSSRYLVKRTGEKVFLECVQDMDHENMFWYRQDPGLGLRLIYFSYDVKMKEKGDIPEGYSVSREKKERFSLILESASTNQTSMYLCASSPTGSRTYEQYFGPGTRLTVT.

The genes are TRBV7-9 and TRBJ2-5; 9 bases align to TRBD2. J lost 3 bases, V lost 5 bases, and 7 bases had no gene match. Germline V gives CDR1 SEHNR, CDR2 FQNEAQ (reference sequence). The CDR3 loop spans 15 amino acids. CDR3 in amino acids: CASSRPTSGKETQYF. The CDR3 DNA is TGTGCCAGCAGCCGTCCGACTAGCGGCAAAGAGACCCAGTACTTC. The full variable domain, completed using reference TRBV7-9 and TRBJ2-5, is DTGVSQNPRHKITKRGQNVTFRCDPISEHNRLYWYRQTLGQGPEFLTYFQNEAQLEKSRLLSDRFSAERPKGSFSTLEIQRTEQGDSAMYLCASSRPTSGKETQYFGPGTRLLVL.